This passage covers 25 T cell receptor beta chains from one sample sequenced in a study of T cells in Graves' hyperthyroidism and ophthalmopathy. The investigators amplified TCR beta CDR3 regions from RNA transcripts. HTBI primers were employed in a first-round RT-PCR of the TCR CDR3. TCRdb re-analysed the multiplex PCR reads in MiXCR, keeping a single row per CDR3 protein. The sample shows roughly 500,000 distinct CDR3 sequences, around a fifth of them seen only once. The sequenced sample consisted of blood. These TCRs come from an older woman with Graves' ophthalmopathy.

This clonotype has more than one count but fewer than ten. The gene calls are TRBV20-1 and TRBJ2-5; D unresolved. Trimming shortened V by 5 bases and J by 2 bases, and 15 bases separated the two germline ends. The CDR3 totals 14 residues. Germline values: CDR1 DFQATT, CDR2 SNEGSKA (reference sequence). CDR3 coding DNA: TGCAGTGCTCAGCAGGCTCCGAGTCAAGAGACCCAGTACTTC. Protein: CSAQQAPSQETQYF.

The gene calls are TRBV6-1 and TRBJ1-1, with 8 bases matching TRBD1. Trimming cost V 6 bases and J 4 bases; bases outside gene matches: 10. Germline CDR1 is MNHNS and CDR2 is SASEGT. The CDR3 consists of 15 residues. The CDR3 spells CASSPTRGRGTEAFF. As DNA, the CDR3 is TGTGCCAGCAGCCCAACCAGGGGGCGAGGCACTGAAGCTTTCTTT.

There are many counts of this clonotype. This chain connects TRBV28 to TRBJ2-1; D is ambiguous. V was shortened by 4 bases and J by 4 bases, with 17 bases between the two germline ends. The V gene's germline CDR1 is MDHEN and CDR2 SYDVKM. The CDR3 has 16 amino acids. CDR3 sequence: CASSSHLGILYNEQFF. The CDR3 DNA reads TGTGCCAGCAGTTCCCATCTCGGTATCCTTTACAATGAGCAGTTCTTC.

Many counts were recorded for this clonotype. The chain carries TRBV28 and TRBJ2-3; 9 positions agree with TRBD2. J gave up 2 bases and V 6 bases, and 3 bases lay outside the gene matches. Looked up from germline, CDR1 is MDHEN and CDR2 is SYDVKM. The CDR3 is 14 amino acids. CDR3 DNA sequence: TGTGCCAGCAGATCTAGCGGGAACACAGATACGCAGTATTTT. Translation: CASRSSGNTDTQYF.

This clonotype was counted a few times. J is TRBJ1-4 and V is TRBV6-2 or TRBV6-3; D not resolved. Germline V CDR1 and CDR2: MNHEY, SVGEGT. The length of the CDR3 is 12 residues. With 5 bases removed from V and 6 bases from J, the gap between germline ends came to 7 bases. The CDR3 DNA reads as TGTGCCAGCAGTCCGGCCGATGAAAAACTGTTTTTT. As protein: CASSPADEKLFF.

The chain uses TRBV3-1 and TRBJ2-3; possibly TRBD2 for D (5 bases). CDR1 LGHDT and CDR2 YNNKEL come from the germline V gene (reference sequence). The germline V and J ends were trimmed by 1 base and 12 bases, with 8 bases remaining between them. CDR3 length equals 11 residues. The CDR3 region has the DNA TGTGCCAGCAGCCAAGGGGGAGTACAGTATTTT. Its translation is CASSQGGVQYF.

This chain connects TRBV6-1 to TRBJ1-5; tentative D call: TRBD1 (6 bases). Germline V lookup: CDR1 MNHNS, CDR2 SASEGT. The CDR3 contains 15 residues. V lost 8 bases and J 6 bases, leaving 20 bases between the germline ends. Here the CDR3 DNA reads TGTGCCAGCCTGACAACGACAGGCGCGAGTCAGCCCCAGCATTTT. This sequence encodes CASLTTTGASQPQHF.

The count of this clonotype is one. CDR3 sequence (DNA): TGTGCCAGCAGTCAGACAGAGGACTACGAGCAGTACTTC. Translated: CASSQTEDYEQYF. The chain is built from TRBV3-1 and TRBJ2-7, with D perhaps TRBD1 (5 bases). Trimming stripped 6 bases from V and 3 bases from J, with 12 bases between. This CDR3 has 13 residues. Germline CDR1 is LGHDT and CDR2 is YNNKEL (reference sequence).

This clonotype has at least ten counts. This chain uses TRBV2 with TRBJ2-1, with a possible D match to TRBD2 (6 bases). CDR3 length: 14 residues. The germline V gene has CDR1 SNHLY and CDR2 FYNNEI. The V end lost 8 bases, the J end lost 0 bases, and 11 bases lay between the germline ends. DNA for the CDR3: TGTGCCAGCGGGGGACTTAGCTCCTACAATGAGCAGTTCTTC. This codes for CASGGLSSYNEQFF.

The rearrangement links TRBV2 to TRBJ2-4; TRBD2 agrees at 7 bases. This CDR3 region has 17 residues. Trimming took 0 bases from V and 1 from J; bases not matched to a gene: 6. Per the germline V gene, CDR1 is SNHLY and CDR2 is FYNNEI. The CDR3 sequence: CASSEAGGPLAKNIQYF. CDR3 nucleotides: TGTGCCAGCAGTGAAGCGGGAGGGCCTCTGGCCAAAAACATTCAGTACTTC. Combining the CDR3 with reference TRBV2 and TRBJ2-4 gives the whole variable domain EPEVTQTPSHQVTQMGQEVILRCVPISNHLYFYWYRQILGQKVEFLVSFYNNEISEKSEIFDDQFSVERPDGSNFTLKIRSTKLEDSAMYFCASSEAGGPLAKNIQYFGAGTRLSVL.

This clonotype was picked up many times. The rearrangement links TRBV2 to TRBJ1-1, with 8 bases fitting TRBD1. The CDR3 length is 13 residues. V was clipped by 8 bases and J by 7 bases; unmatched bases: 9. Germline loops: CDR1 SNHLY, CDR2 FYNNEI. DNA for the CDR3: TGTGCCAGCGGAACAGTGACAGGGGTTGAAGCTTTCTTT. Its protein product is CASGTVTGVEAFF.

The chain links TRBV29-1 to TRBJ2-2; TRBD1 matches 7 bases. This CDR3 has 15 amino acids. CDR1 and CDR2 from the germline V gene are SQVTM and ANQGSEA. V lost 6 bases and J lost 4; bases outside the gene matches: 11. Here the CDR3 reads CSVLTTGVGTGELFF. In DNA form, the CDR3 reads TGCAGCGTCCTGACCACAGGGGTTGGCACCGGGGAGCTGTTTTTT.

In this sample, this clonotype turned up a few times. V usage is TRBV5-1 and J usage is TRBJ1-3; D is uncertain. Trimming took 0 bases from V and 4 from J, leaving 8 bases between them. The CDR3 length is 14 residues. Germline V lookup: CDR1 SGHRS, CDR2 YFSETQ. This chain's CDR3 is CASSLDKPGNTIYF. The DNA for the CDR3 is TGCGCCAGCAGCTTGGATAAACCGGGAAACACCATATATTTT.

J is TRBJ1-2 and V is TRBV20-1, with TRBD1 matching over 8 bases. The CDR3 length is 12 residues. Germline V gene lookup returns CDR1 DFQATT and CDR2 SNEGSKA (reference sequence). With 6 bases clipped from V and 6 bases from J, the junction kept 6 bases outside the gene matches. Here the CDR3 reads CSAQTGEDGYTF. As DNA, the CDR3 is TGCAGTGCGCAGACAGGGGAAGATGGCTACACCTTC.

The J gene is TRBJ1-1, the V gene TRBV24-1; 7 nucleotides match TRBD1. Trimming removed 4 bases from V and 9 bases from J; junction bases left unmatched: 4. CDR1 KGHDR and CDR2 SFDVKD come from the germline V gene. The CDR3 extends over 12 amino acids. The CDR3 region is CATSDRQGKAFF. The CDR3 bases are TGTGCCACCAGTGACAGACAGGGAAAAGCTTTCTTT.

This chain joins TRBV6-2 or TRBV6-3 and TRBJ2-7, with D perhaps matching TRBD2 (6 bases). The V gene's germline CDR1 is MNHEY and CDR2 SVGEGT. This CDR3 contains 14 residues. Trimming removed 7 bases at V and 4 bases at J, with 17 bases between. The CDR3 DNA follows: TGTGCCAGCATTTCTTCCGGGAGATTATACGAGCAGTACTTC. Translated, it gives CASISSGRLYEQYF.

This clonotype was detected ten times or more. This sequence joins TRBV2 and TRBJ2-1; 8 nucleotides line up with TRBD2. CDR3 length: 13 residues. Germline assignment: CDR1 SNHLY and CDR2 FYNNEI. V trimming: 5 bases; J trimming: 4 bases; junction bases outside the gene matches: 1. The CDR3 spells CASSREGYNEQFF. As DNA, the CDR3 is TGTGCCAGCAGTCGGGAGGGTTACAATGAGCAGTTCTTC.

This clonotype was seen a few times. The chain uses TRBV20-1 and TRBJ2-2; D is ambiguous. V lost 0 bases and J lost 7, with 9 bases in between. Germline V gene lookup returns CDR1 DFQATT and CDR2 SNEGSKA (reference sequence). The CDR3 has 13 amino acids. The CDR3 DNA is TGCAGTGCTAGAGATCAGCCATACGGGGAGCTGTTTTTT. Translating gives CSARDQPYGELFF.

This clonotype was observed at least ten times. The chain is built from TRBV28 and TRBJ2-5; 10 nucleotides match TRBD1. The CDR3 has 16 residues. From germline, CDR1 is MDHEN and CDR2 SYDVKM. The junction had 11 bases not matched to a gene; V was cut back by 5 bases and J by 5 bases. As DNA, the CDR3 is TGTGCCAGCAGTGATCCGCGGACAGGGGGTTGGGAGACCCAGTACTTC. Translating gives CASSDPRTGGWETQYF. Combining the CDR3 with reference TRBV28 and TRBJ2-5 gives the whole variable domain DVKVTQSSRYLVKRTGEKVFLECVQDMDHENMFWYRQDPGLGLRLIYFSYDVKMKEKGDIPEGYSVSREKKERFSLILESASTNQTSMYLCASSDPRTGGWETQYFGPGTRLLVL.

The V and J genes are TRBV3-1 and TRBJ2-5, with D perhaps matching TRBD1 or TRBD2 (6 bases each). Germline V gives CDR1 LGHDT, CDR2 YNNKEL (reference sequence). CDR3 length: 13 amino acids. V was shortened by 3 bases and J by 5 bases, with 10 bases between the two germline ends. The CDR3 region has the DNA TGTGCCAGCAGCCATGGGGGGCGGGAGACCCAGTACTTC. Amino acids: CASSHGGRETQYF.

This chain uses TRBV18 with TRBJ1-2, with 7 bases aligning to TRBD1. The CDR3 covers 14 residues. Germline lookup yields CDR1 KGHSH and CDR2 LQKENI. J was trimmed by 4 bases and V by 6 bases; bases with no gene match: 8. This chain's CDR3 is CASSRQGVGYGYTF. DNA for the CDR3: TGTGCCAGCTCCCGTCAGGGGGTCGGCTATGGCTACACCTTC.

This clonotype was picked up a small number of times. V gene TRBV2 combines with J gene TRBJ2-3; weak D call: TRBD1 (5 bases). Germline V CDR1 and CDR2: SNHLY, FYNNEI. The CDR3 runs to 15 residues. Between the trimmed V and J ends, which lost 8 bases and 4 bases, there was a span of 19 bases. CDR3 DNA sequence: TGTGCCAGCTTTGACGGGTACAGGCTGGCAGATACGCAGTATTTT. It specifies CASFDGYRLADTQYF.

This clonotype was picked up many times. The chain couples TRBV4-1 to TRBJ2-7; no clear D. V was shortened by 4 bases and J by 4 bases, with 17 bases between the two germline ends. The germline V gene encodes CDR1 MGHRA and CDR2 YSYEKL. This CDR3 is built from 15 residues. The CDR3 sequence is CASSPRGLESYEQYF. The CDR3 nucleotides are TGCGCCAGCAGCCCTCGTGGGCTAGAATCGTACGAGCAGTACTTC.

This chain joins TRBV24-1 and TRBJ2-3, with D unresolved. The CDR3 has 15 residues. The V end lost 4 bases, the J end lost 6 bases, and 16 bases lay between the germline ends. The germline V gene encodes CDR1 KGHDR and CDR2 SFDVKD. DNA for the CDR3: TGTGCCACCAGTGACCCTGGGCCCCTACCGGATACGCAGTATTTT. This translates into CATSDPGPLPDTQYF.

This clonotype was counted only a few times. The chain joins TRBV20-1 to TRBJ2-3, with 7 bases lining up with TRBD2. CDR1 is DFQATT, CDR2 SNEGSKA, per germline (reference sequence). The CDR3 extends over 14 amino acids. The V segment lost 6 bases and the J segment 0 bases; nucleotides outside the gene matches: 6. CDR3: CSAGGLSSTDTQYF. CDR3 DNA: TGCAGTGCGGGGGGACTATCTAGCACAGATACGCAGTATTTT.